This T cell receptor (beta chain) was obtained from a study of blood T cell repertoires in COVID-19. Study summary: Samples taken during acute and convalescent COVID-19 were collected in the United States, Italy and Spain. Sample material is recorded as cDNA or gDNA derived from T cells, B-cell-depleted T cells, or PBMCs.

Libraries were prepared by immunoSEQ multiplex PCR; TCRdb keeps only in-frame clonotypes and omits some of them. The sample lists 140,000 to 150,000 clones; 88% were seen once. The CDR3 extends over 15 amino acids. Trimming took 5 bases from V and 4 from J; bases not matched to a gene: 8. Germline-derived CDR1 and CDR2 are MDHEN and SYDVKM. This receptor was taken from a woman in her twenties or thirties with acute COVID-19. The sample was PBMCs or T cells enriched from blood (not recorded which). This chain connects TRBV28 to TRBJ1-2, with TRBD1 matching 9 bases. In DNA, the CDR3 is TGTGCCAGCAGTGGCGGGACAGGGAAAATCTATGGCTACACCTTC. It yields the protein CASSGGTGKIYGYTF.